The sequence of this T cell receptor beta chain was determined in a study of molecular identifiers for immune sequencing clone quantification. This CDR3 has 16 amino acids. Germline CDR1 and CDR2: MNHNS and SASEGT. Bulk TCR libraries used previously described methods and listed TCR primers. Each CDR3 protein gets one entry after TCRdb re-called the PCR reads with MiXCR. This sample has around 470,000 distinct CDR3 sequences; about 26% occur once, and the top ten carry around 0.79%. A note on this clonotype: Germline and junction disagree at one end, which may indicate a read error.

Libraries of naive CD8 T cells were made from roughly 18,000 to 920,000 sorted cells. They used 10%, 30% or 50% RNA. Based on a CD8+CD4-CCR7+CD45RA+ profile, naive CD8 T cells were sorted. The chain combines TRBV6-1 with TRBJ1-1; D call uncertain. The sequence was collected from a human donor in good health. Some libraries in this study had Jurkat cell RNA spiked in. Source material: naive CD8+ T cells from blood, with Jurkat cell RNA spiked in. As for subset: FACS-sorted CD8+CD4-CCR7+CD45RA+ naive T cells. CDR3 nucleotides: TGTACCAGCAATGAAAACGATGTAACCAGAGACACTGAAACTTTATTT. This gives the protein CTSNENDVTRDTETLF.